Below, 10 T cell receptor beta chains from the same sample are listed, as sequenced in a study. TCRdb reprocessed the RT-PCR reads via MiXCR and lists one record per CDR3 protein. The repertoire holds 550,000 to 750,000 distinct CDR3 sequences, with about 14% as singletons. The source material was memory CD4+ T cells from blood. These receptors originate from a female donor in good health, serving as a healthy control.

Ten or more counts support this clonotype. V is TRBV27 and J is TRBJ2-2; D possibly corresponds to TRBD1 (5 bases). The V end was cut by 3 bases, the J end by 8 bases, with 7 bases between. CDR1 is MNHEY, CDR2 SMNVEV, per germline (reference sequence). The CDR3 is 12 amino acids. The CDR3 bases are TGTGCCAGCAGTTTCAGGGTTGGGGAGCTGTTTTTT. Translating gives CASSFRVGELFF.

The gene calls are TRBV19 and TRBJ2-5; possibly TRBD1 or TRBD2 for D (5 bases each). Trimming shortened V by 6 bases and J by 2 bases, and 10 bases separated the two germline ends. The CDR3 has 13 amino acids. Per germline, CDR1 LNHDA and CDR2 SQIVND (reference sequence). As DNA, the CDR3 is TGTGCCAGTAGCCGGGACGTTCAAGAGACCCAGTACTTC. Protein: CASSRDVQETQYF.

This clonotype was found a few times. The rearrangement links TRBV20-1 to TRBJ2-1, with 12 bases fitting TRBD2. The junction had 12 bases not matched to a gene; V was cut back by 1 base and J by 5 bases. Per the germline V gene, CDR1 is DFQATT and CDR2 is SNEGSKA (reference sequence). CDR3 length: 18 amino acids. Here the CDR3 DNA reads TGCAGTGCTAGAGTGACTAGCGGGAGACCCTCGAAACACAATGAGCAGTTCTTC. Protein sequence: CSARVTSGRPSKHNEQFF.

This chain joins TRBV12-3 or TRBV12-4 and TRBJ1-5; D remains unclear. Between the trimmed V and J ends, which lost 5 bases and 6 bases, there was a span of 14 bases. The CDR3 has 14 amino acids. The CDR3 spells CASSPGRNRQPQHF. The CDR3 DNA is TGTGCCAGCAGTCCGGGGAGGAACCGTCAGCCCCAGCATTTT.

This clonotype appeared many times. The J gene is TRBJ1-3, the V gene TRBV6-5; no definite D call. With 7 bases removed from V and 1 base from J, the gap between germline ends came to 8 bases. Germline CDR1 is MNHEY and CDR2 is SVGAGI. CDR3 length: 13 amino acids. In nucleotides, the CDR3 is TGTGCCAGCATATCGCCTTCTGGAAACACCATATATTTT. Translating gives CASISPSGNTIYF.

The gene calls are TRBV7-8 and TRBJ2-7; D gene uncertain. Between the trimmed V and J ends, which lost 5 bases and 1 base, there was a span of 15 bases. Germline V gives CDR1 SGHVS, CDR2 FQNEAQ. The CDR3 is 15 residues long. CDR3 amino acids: CASSPNTGLSYEQYF. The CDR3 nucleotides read TGTGCCAGCAGCCCAAACACGGGCCTGTCCTACGAGCAGTACTTC.

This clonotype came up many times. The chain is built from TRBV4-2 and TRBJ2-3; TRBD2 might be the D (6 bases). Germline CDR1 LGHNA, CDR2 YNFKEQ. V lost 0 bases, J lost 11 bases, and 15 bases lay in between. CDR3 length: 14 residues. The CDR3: CASSQDFREFEQYF. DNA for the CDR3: TGTGCCAGCAGCCAAGATTTCCGGGAGTTCGAGCAGTATTTT.

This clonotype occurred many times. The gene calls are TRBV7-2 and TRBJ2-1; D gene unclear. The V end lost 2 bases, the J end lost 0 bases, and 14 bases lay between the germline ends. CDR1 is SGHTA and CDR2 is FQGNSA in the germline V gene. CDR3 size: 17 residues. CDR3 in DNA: TGTGCCAGCAGCTTAAAGATAGAGCTCTCCTCCTACAATGAGCAGTTCTTC. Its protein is CASSLKIELSSYNEQFF.

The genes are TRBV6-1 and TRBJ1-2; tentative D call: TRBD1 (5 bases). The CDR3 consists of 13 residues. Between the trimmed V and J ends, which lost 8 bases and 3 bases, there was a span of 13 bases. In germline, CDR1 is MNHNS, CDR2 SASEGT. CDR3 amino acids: CASCLRGDYGYTF. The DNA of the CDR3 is TGTGCCAGCTGCCTCCGGGGCGACTATGGCTACACCTTC.

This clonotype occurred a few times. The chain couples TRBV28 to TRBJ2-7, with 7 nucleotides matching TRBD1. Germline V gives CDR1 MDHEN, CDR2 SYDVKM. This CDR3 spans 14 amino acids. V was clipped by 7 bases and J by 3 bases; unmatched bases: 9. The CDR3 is CASTITGEVYEQYF. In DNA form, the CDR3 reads TGTGCCAGCACAATTACAGGGGAAGTCTACGAGCAGTACTTC.